This entry features one T cell receptor beta chain sequence. Its antigen specificity is not known. No much larger clone exists at a distance of one base, and base qualities are not known. In total, approximately 610 healthy bone marrow donors made up the cohort. At the time of sampling, all cohort members were nominally healthy, though unrecorded immune exposures were likely present. The donor tested CMV seropositive and was one of the 289 seropositive cohort members. Every donor gave a peripheral blood sample, and the peripheral blood mononuclear cells from that sample were used for TCR beta sequencing. Genomic DNA extraction from the blood cell samples was performed with the Qiagen DNeasy Blood Extraction Kit. The receptor library was made with the immunoSEQ multiplex PCR assay. For the multiplex PCR, a mixture combining 60 forward primers for TCR Vbeta segments and 13 reverse primers for TCR Jbeta segments was used. The CDR3 region of rearranged TCR beta genes was amplified from genomic DNA by a multiplex PCR assay. The amplified TCR beta libraries were sequenced on the Illumina HiSeq System as 87-base-pair reads. Under the source paper's analysis protocol: In a later analysis, about 80 million unique TCR beta chains were counted across the roughly 610 repertoires, and approximately 9.9 million of these chains were shared by at least two donors. To remove PCR and sequencing errors, raw reads were error-corrected and collapsed into unique sequences using a nearest-neighbor algorithm that merged closely related sequences. To assign V, D and J gene segments, CDR3 sequences were aligned to IMGT reference sequences. Each retained sequence needed at least a six-nucleotide match to both a V gene segment and a J gene segment. A rearrangement counted as productive if the CDR3 had no stop codons and remained in frame with V and J, and every other rearrangement counted as non-productive. CDR3 was defined by IMGT convention, running from the second conserved V-encoded cysteine to the conserved J-encoded phenylalanine. In an earlier analysis of more than 550 of the donors, sequences lacking an unambiguous match to a single V gene segment were excluded. In an earlier analysis of some 590 of the donors, a V segment was called functional when productive rearrangements were above 56.7%, and segregating when the standard deviation between donors exceeded 5%. A statistical classification framework was developed to diagnose cytomegalovirus status using the catalog of TCR beta chain sequences. A later analysis assigned V and J genes by comparing TCR nucleotide sequences with IMGT/GENE-DB human TR gene sequences. In a later analysis, CDR3 sequences and most-parsimonious VDJ recombination scenarios were assigned using the TCRdist pipeline. A later analysis defined each TCR beta chain by its CDR3 amino acid sequence plus V-gene family, and excluded reads lacking a unique V-gene family. As a way to deal with suspected cross-contamination and a sequencing artifact, a later analysis dropped approximately 570 nucleotide sequences that were highly shared and had low generation probability. In a later analysis, a clonal expansion index for each public chain was calculated from normalized within-repertoire ranks of inferred template counts. In a later analysis, generation probabilities were computed using a VDJ recombination model fitted to out-of-frame rearrangements, and the results were checked against IGoR. In a later analysis, TCR-TCR, TCR-HLA and TCR-CMV co-occurrence was scored with hypergeometric tests, and a repertoire-size bias correction was applied to TCR pairs. False discovery rates were estimated in a later analysis by permuting HLA or CMV assignments 20 times. A later analysis grouped co-occurring TCRs with DBSCAN, adding TCRdist sequence similarity when clustering within HLA-allele-positive subsets. Co-occurrence clustering excluded repertoires with fewer than 30,000 or more than 120,000 public chains, plus five with anomalous nucleotide sharing. TCRdb mirrors the immuneACCESS table, restricted to in-frame sequences. Some clones are absent from its copies; in checked studies, under half trace to an unresolved V gene, and the reason for the others is unknown. V and J calls and clone size are as listed in that table; D and trimming were resolved from the DNA. This sample has 100,000 to 150,000 clones in its table, and 80% of those were observed once. The ten top clones hold 8.9% of the sample.

These data are taken from a study of cytomegalovirus exposure and HLA in healthy donors (dated by TCRdb to 2016 to 2017). Describing the broader study: An earlier analysis of a few hundred of the donors reported 276 Gb of sequence data and 117 million unique TCR beta sequences obtained from roughly 170 million T cells. About 280 gigabases of sequencing data and 78 million or so unique TCR sequences were included in an early release covering 550 to 800 HLA-typed donors. Among the roughly 400 genotyped donors, around 81% belonged to the genetic ancestry cluster associated with self-reported Caucasian donors. The study was designed to test whether signatures of past pathogen exposure could be identified by cataloging public T cell receptors. The study used immunosequencing to profile the T cell repertoires of approximately 650 subjects and linked those repertoires to cytomegalovirus serostatus. In addition to the first cohort of 666 subjects, a separate validation cohort of approximately 120 different subjects was used. To predict cytomegalovirus infection status, the study combined high-throughput TCR immunosequencing, statistical association of individual TCRs with disease status, and machine learning. To study patterns of TCR occurrence, a later analysis re-analyzed previously published TCR beta repertoires from 666 donors and added high-resolution HLA genotyping. Rather than drawing on any new phenotypic data, the later analysis identified candidate immune exposures from TCR beta sequences and the way those sequences occurred across donors. In an earlier analysis of 500 to 650 of the donors, high-throughput TCR beta sequencing was used to judge whether each TCR beta V gene segment behaved as functional or pseudogenic. Donor age, sex, ethnicity and CMV serostatus were compiled together with the repertoire data. Genome-wide SNP genotypes for about three fifths of the roughly 670 donors were used in a later genetic analysis, which treated that subset as a discovery cohort. All discovery cohort repertoires had been generated on a single sequencing platform. Class I and class II HLA loci were covered by the typing at four-digit resolution. The number of donors typed differed by locus, with 629-630 for A, B, C, DRB1 and DQB1, about 500 for DQA1, over 600 for DPA1, and 450 to 480 for DPB1. Because of strong linkage in the cohort, five DR-DQ haplotypes were treated as single units for association and clustering. Among some 410 genotyped donors of the cohort, an average of approximately 240,000 unique TCR beta nucleotide sequences were sequenced per donor, roughly 20% of them non-productive. The paper's findings and limits, for the study overall: Seventeen rarely observed V segments, including chromosome 9 orphons, were excluded from the earlier analysis of almost 600 of the donors because counts were too low. Linkage disequilibrium might explain the correlated functional status among segregating V segments, but an unknown experimental factor could not be ruled out. It was suggested by the authors that the approach could potentially be generalized to other disease states and immunological phenotypes. The 87-base-pair reads could not distinguish some IMGT-functional V segments, including TRBV6-2 and TRBV6-3, so those segments were excluded. At a false discovery rate of 0.05, a later analysis linked 16,951 TCR beta sequences to specific HLA alleles. When HLA alleles, especially DR and DQ, strongly co-occurred, TCR associations were difficult to assign to individual alleles. Most CMV-associated TCR beta chains appeared to be HLA-restricted in a later analysis, and the HLA associations seemed to be driven largely by CMV exposure. Because some donors lacked HLA typing at each locus, the association tests relied only on the typed subset. While some public TCRs were present in many individuals, most TCR sequences turned up only very rarely across donors. The study listed 150 to 200 TCR beta chains as associated with cytomegalovirus. Three of the identified cytomegalovirus-associated TCR beta chains were confirmed in vitro to be specific for cytomegalovirus antigens. A group of highly shared sequence variants was considered likely to be a technical artifact of the sequencing pipeline. In this cohort, only TCR beta chains were sequenced, and detectable features were limited by the absence of alpha or paired-chain data. In a later analysis, HLA-associated TCR beta chains showed more clonal expansion and lower generation probabilities than non-associated chains that were equally common. A further reported finding was that TCR beta sequences accurately predicted the HLA-A and HLA-B alleles for most subjects in the first cohort. Compared with the 666-donor mean, donors in an Asian-associated ancestry cluster had fewer N-insertions in productive TCRs, according to a later genetic analysis. In an earlier analysis of several hundred of the donors, most TCR beta V segments were observed in productive rearrangements about 87% or about 30% of the time, broadly matching IMGT annotations. V-gene and J-gene trimming of TCR beta chains was associated with a missense DCLRE1C variant in a later genetic analysis, and the association was replicated in an independent cohort. In a later analysis, TCR association rates were found to vary across HLA loci, with the most associated TCRs seen for DRB1 alleles and the fewest for HLA-C alleles. The presence/absence analyses assumed that sequencing depth was roughly uniform across donors, and that assumption may not be true. For the cohort, immune exposure information was limited to CMV serostatus. The classifier was reported to diagnose cytomegalovirus status with high specificity and sensitivity in both the original and validation cohorts. Several of the top co-occurrence clusters appeared to be linked to parvovirus B19, influenza, CMV and Epstein-Barr virus, according to a later analysis.

As encoded in the germline V gene, CDR1 is MNHNS while CDR2 is SASEGT. Spanning cysteine to phenylalanine, the CDR3 consists of 14 amino acids. Only CDR3 DNA is held: 42 bases, read in frame from base 1. The germline ends are 15 bases apart after V is trimmed by 4 bases and J by 8 bases. This sequence uses TRBV6-1 and TRBJ1-3; tentative D gene TRBD1, with 6 bases matching. The source is a man younger than 40 in good health and CMV-seropositive. Material: PBMCs. The DNA sequence is TGTGCCAGCAGTGTGGGGGACATTGAGGACACCATATATTTT. Its coded protein is CASSVGDIEDTIYF.